This passage covers 18 T cell receptor beta chains from one sample sequenced in a study of cytomegalovirus exposure and HLA in healthy donors. The data were produced by immunoSEQ multiplex PCR, yet TCRdb's version contains in-frame clones alone and is incomplete. The table lists 150,000 to 200,000 clones, around nine tenths of them singletons. The sample comprised PBMCs. The receptors stem from a man between 18 and 29 years old in good health and CMV-seropositive.

The chain uses TRBV6-4 and TRBJ2-1, with TRBD2 matching over 8 bases. This CDR3 is built from 14 residues. CDR1 is MRHNA, CDR2 SNTAGT, per germline. Trimming at V came to 3 bases and at J to 5 bases, leaving 3 bases not matched to a gene. The CDR3: CASSEREANNEQFF. The CDR3, as DNA: TGTGCCAGCAGTGAGCGGGAGGCCAACAATGAGCAGTTCTTC.

In DNA, the CDR3 is TGTGCCACCAGCAGAGATGGCGCAGGTAACGAGCAGTACTTC. This sequence encodes CATSRDGAGNEQYF. The rearrangement links TRBV15 to TRBJ2-7; D remains unclear. V was shortened by 0 bases and J by 5 bases, with 11 bases between the two germline ends. The CDR3 loop spans 14 amino acids. From germline, CDR1 is LNHNV and CDR2 YYDKDF (reference sequence). Based on the CDR3 plus reference TRBV15 and TRBJ2-7, the full variable domain is DAMVIQNPRYQVTQFGKPVTLSCSQTLNHNVMYWYQQKSSQAPKLLFHYYDKDFNNEADTPDNFQSRRPNTSFCFLDIRSPGLGDTAMYLCATSRDGAGNEQYFGPGTRLTVT.

The gene calls are TRBV5-6 and TRBJ2-7; 14 nucleotides line up with TRBD2. Per the germline V gene, CDR1 is SGHDT and CDR2 is YYEEEE. The CDR3 runs 19 residues. The V gene end was trimmed by 0 bases and the J gene end by 2 bases; junction bases not matched to a gene: 10. DNA of the CDR3: TGTGCCAGCAGCTTGGTCCCGGGACTAGCGGGAGTGGTCGCCTACGAGCAGTACTTC. This translates into CASSLVPGLAGVVAYEQYF.

The rearrangement links TRBV29-1 to TRBJ1-1; D remains ambiguous. V was trimmed by 4 bases and J by 1 base, leaving 13 bases between them. The CDR3 consists of 14 residues. Per germline, CDR1 SQVTM and CDR2 ANQGSEA. CDR3 coding DNA: TGCAGCGTTGCGGGTGGGTCGAAGAACACTGAAGCTTTCTTT. Protein product: CSVAGGSKNTEAFF.

This clone has more than one count but fewer than ten. The chain uses TRBV2 and TRBJ2-7, with 8 bases lining up with TRBD1. Germline V gives CDR1 SNHLY, CDR2 FYNNEI. V shed 4 bases, J shed 3 bases, and the junction held 8 bases outside the gene matches. The CDR3 has 15 amino acids. The CDR3 sequence is CASSARPGQVYEQYF. Here the CDR3 DNA reads TGTGCCAGCAGTGCCAGACCGGGACAGGTCTACGAGCAGTACTTC.

The V and J genes are TRBV28 and TRBJ2-1; 9 nucleotides match TRBD2. The CDR3 has 14 amino acids. Germline lookup yields CDR1 MDHEN and CDR2 SYDVKM. The trim removed 7 bases at V and 5 bases at J, leaving 6 bases unmatched. In DNA form, the CDR3 reads TGTGCCAGCACCTTAGCGGGGGACGACAATGAGCAGTTCTTC. The encoded protein is CASTLAGDDNEQFF.

The chain carries TRBV2 and TRBJ2-7, with a possible D match to TRBD2 (7 bases). With 5 bases removed from V and 1 base from J, the gap between germline ends came to 15 bases. Per the germline V gene, CDR1 is SNHLY and CDR2 is FYNNEI. This CDR3 is 15 amino acids long. This chain's CDR3 is CASSPQGRESYEQYF. CDR3 DNA: TGTGCCAGCAGTCCCCAGGGGAGGGAATCCTACGAGCAGTACTTC. The full variable domain, in which reference TRBV2 and TRBJ2-7 provide the parts outside the CDR3, is EPEVTQTPSHQVTQMGQEVILRCVPISNHLYFYWYRQILGQKVEFLVSFYNNEISEKSEIFDDQFSVERPDGSNFTLKIRSTKLEDSAMYFCASSPQGRESYEQYFGPGTRLTVT.

The rearrangement links TRBV9 to TRBJ2-7; 9 bases are a match to TRBD2. V lost 0 bases, J lost 0 bases, and 4 bases stayed unmatched. In germline, CDR1 is SGDLS, CDR2 YYNGEE. CDR3 length: 16 residues. CDR3 loop: CASSVEGLALSYEQYF. The CDR3 nucleotides read TGTGCCAGCAGCGTAGAGGGACTAGCCCTCTCCTACGAGCAGTACTTC.

This clone has more than one count but fewer than ten. Other DNA sequences in this sample translate to the same CDR3. The chain uses TRBV30 and TRBJ1-5; 9 bases are shared with TRBD1. Trimming cost V 2 bases and J 4 bases; bases outside gene matches: 3. From germline, CDR1 is GTSNPN and CDR2 SVGIG (reference sequence). This CDR3 comprises 14 residues. Here the CDR3 reads CAWSPGQGNQPQHF. The DNA of the CDR3 is TGTGCCTGGAGTCCGGGACAGGGTAATCAGCCCCAGCATTTT. The full variable domain, completed using reference TRBV30 and TRBJ1-5, is SQTIHQWPATLVQPVGSPLSLECTVEGTSNPNLYWYRQAAGRGLQLLFYSVGIGQISSEVPQNLSASRPQDRQFILSSKKLLLSDSGFYLCAWSPGQGNQPQHFGDGTRLSIL.

The chain employs TRBV19 and TRBJ2-1; D is perhaps TRBD1 (7 bases). Looked up from germline, CDR1 is LNHDA and CDR2 is SQIVND (reference sequence). This CDR3 has 15 residues. V was cut by 6 bases and J by 9 bases, with 21 bases left in between. CDR3 bases: TGTGCCAGTAGGATAACAGGGGCCTGGGGAGGTGAGCAGTTCTTC. Its protein is CASRITGAWGGEQFF.

The chain is built from TRBV6-5 and TRBJ2-7; TRBD2 matches at 12 bases. CDR1 and CDR2 from the germline V gene are MNHEY and SVGAGI. V was clipped by 5 bases and J by 5 bases; unmatched bases: 4. The CDR3 consists of 14 residues. The CDR3 region is CASSTGLAGHEQYF. The CDR3 nucleotides are TGTGCCAGCAGTACGGGACTAGCGGGCCACGAGCAGTACTTC.

The V and J genes are TRBV7-9 and TRBJ1-3; D may be TRBD1 (5 bases). The V end was cut by 5 bases, the J end by 0 bases, with 11 bases between. This CDR3 has 15 residues. Germline V gene sequence: CDR1 SEHNR, CDR2 FQNEAQ (reference sequence). The CDR3 protein is CASSPRGSSGNTIYF. DNA for the CDR3: TGTGCCAGCAGCCCAAGGGGCAGCTCTGGAAACACCATATATTTT.

V and J are TRBV6-1 and TRBJ1-1; no clear D gene. The CDR3 is made up of 15 amino acids. V lost 6 bases and J 5 bases, leaving 19 bases between the germline ends. Germline CDR1 is MNHNS and CDR2 is SASEGT. The CDR3 is CASSPLPAGTTEAFF. In DNA form, the CDR3 reads TGTGCCAGCAGCCCCCTCCCGGCAGGTACGACTGAAGCTTTCTTT.

This rearrangement joins TRBV28 to TRBJ1-5; 8 positions match TRBD1. The CDR3 sequence is 15 residues long. Germline V CDR1 and CDR2: MDHEN, SYDVKM. J was trimmed by 4 bases and V by 3 bases; bases with no gene match: 5. The CDR3 sequence: CASSFGQGGNQPQHF. The DNA of the CDR3 is TGTGCCAGCAGTTTCGGACAGGGAGGTAATCAGCCCCAGCATTTT.

V gene TRBV2 combines with J gene TRBJ1-4; no reliable D call. The CDR3 is 14 amino acids. Germline CDR1 SNHLY, CDR2 FYNNEI. V lost 6 bases and J lost 3, with 11 bases in between. CDR3 loop: CASRRGLPNEKLFF. CDR3 nucleotide sequence: TGTGCCAGCAGGCGAGGGTTGCCTAATGAAAAACTGTTTTTT.

The CDR3: CASSPSGLAGDTQYF. DNA of the CDR3: TGTGCCAGCAGCCCATCCGGACTAGCTGGAGATACGCAGTATTTT. This chain connects TRBV11-2 to TRBJ2-3; 8 positions match TRBD2. CDR1 and CDR2 from the germline V gene are SGHAT and FQNNGV. The CDR3 is made up of 15 amino acids. The J segment lost 5 bases and the V segment lost 5 bases, leaving 9 bases of the junction unmatched.

This clone was observed a handful of times. This chain uses TRBV5-6 with TRBJ1-1; D is perhaps TRBD1 (5 bases). CDR3 length: 15 residues. CDR1 SGHDT and CDR2 YYEEEE come from the germline V gene. V lost 2 bases to trimming and J lost 0 bases, with 11 bases between them. CDR3: CASSLPTGLNTEAFF. CDR3 coding DNA: TGTGCCAGCAGCTTACCCACAGGTTTGAACACTGAAGCTTTCTTT.

As regards this clone: Other DNA sequences from this sample encode an identical CDR3 as well. The chain combines TRBV5-1 with TRBJ2-5; D is unclear. The germline V gene has CDR1 SGHRS and CDR2 YFSETQ. The length of the CDR3 is 12 residues. The V end lost 0 bases, the J end lost 5 bases, and 5 bases lay between the germline ends. The CDR3 reads CASSLGAETQYF. The CDR3 region has the DNA TGCGCCAGCAGCTTGGGAGCGGAGACCCAGTACTTC.